Reported below is one TCR beta chain. Some clones are missing from TCRdb's copy, which holds only in-frame ones; the method was immunoSEQ multiplex PCR. Altogether around 690,000 clones are present, roughly 91% being singletons, with the ten largest covering roughly 36%. The sample originates from a study of shared clonotypes between healthy human individuals. As for the study in general: Each donor had three CD4 naive, three CD4 memory, two CD8 naive and one CD8 memory plate.

V lost 4 bases to trimming and J lost 8 bases; unmatched junction nucleotides: 7. The CDR3 length is 16 residues. The germline V gene encodes CDR1 PRHDT and CDR2 FYEKMQ (reference sequence). The chain uses TRBV13 and TRBJ2-1, with 14 positions matching TRBD2. This clonotype was obtained from a man between 18 and 29 years old in good health. Some clones in this sample may be carry-over from other donors' samples. Specimen: memory CD8+ T cells from PBMCs. Subset described: CD45RO+ cells pooled with CCR7-negative TemRA cells. The CDR3 DNA follows: TGTGCCAGCAGCTATCGGACTAGCGGGAGGTCGCATGAGCAGTTCTTC. The encoded protein is CASSYRTSGRSHEQFF.